The sample holds many counts of the clone carrying this TCR beta chain. Its antigen is still unknown. TCRdb reprocessed the RACE reads via MiXCR and lists one record per CDR3 protein. This repertoire shows fewer than 300,000 distinct CDR3 sequences, about 9.4% found once; its top ten account for under 2.5%. This entry is derived from a study of human T cells and chemical hapten exposure. Study-wide points: TCRs above 1 in 1000 frequency stayed constant with DPC sensitization.

Time point reported: pre-sensitization, week 0. As to treatment: therapeutic diphenylcyclopropenone sensitization with weekly scalp DPC. Every donor had alopecia and was 18 to 70 years old; all were suitable for DPC. Sequences were derived from whole blood, sampled in connection with sensitization to the hapten diphenylcyclopropenone (DPC). This TCR was sampled from a woman aged 40 to 49 with alopecia areata. Some clones in this sample may be carry-over from other donors' samples.

Here the CDR3 reads CASSLRWGGPLSYNEQFF. In nucleotides, the CDR3 is TGCGCCAGCAGCTTGCGATGGGGTGGCCCCCTCTCCTACAATGAGCAGTTCTTC. The chain employs TRBV5-1 and TRBJ2-1; no clear D gene. The CDR3 contains 18 residues. V lost 1 base and J lost 0, with 17 bases in between. CDR1 is SGHRS and CDR2 is YFSETQ in the germline V gene.